The 24 T cell receptor beta chains below all came from one sample that was sequenced in a study of beta chain features in type 1 diabetes. The entirety of the isolated RNA underwent reverse transcription, so expressed TCRB transcripts were sequenced. Only in-frame clones appear in the TCRdb table, and some are missing; sequencing was by immunoSEQ multiplex PCR. The table lists some 150,000 clones, less than 9% of them singletons, with about 1.3% in the top ten. Input material: central memory CD4+ T cells from blood. The receptors derive from a woman between 25 and 40 years old in good health.

This clone was seen ten or more times. V is TRBV30 and J is TRBJ1-1; TRBD1 agrees at 11 bases. CDR1 and CDR2 (germline): GTSNPN, SVGIG (reference sequence). This CDR3 is built from 14 residues. The V and J ends lost 5 bases and 9 bases, in that order; junction bases with no gene match: 11. The CDR3: CAWGLGQGVPKAFF. The CDR3 nucleotides are TGTGCCTGGGGCTTGGGACAGGGGGTACCAAAAGCTTTCTTT.

This rearrangement joins TRBV7-9 to TRBJ2-3, with 9 bases identical to TRBD2. The V and J ends lost 8 bases and 6 bases, in that order; junction bases with no gene match: 18. The CDR3 spans 17 residues. Germline V gene lookup returns CDR1 SEHNR and CDR2 FQNEAQ (reference sequence). CDR3 DNA: TGTGCCAGCCAACCCTCAGTCCTTAGCGGGAGTGGGGATACGCAGTATTTT. The encoded protein is CASQPSVLSGSGDTQYF.

The rearrangement joins TRBV28 to TRBJ1-1; TRBD1 matches 7 bases. V trimming: 5 bases; J trimming: 10 bases; junction bases outside the gene matches: 16. This CDR3 is built from 15 residues. The germline V gene encodes CDR1 MDHEN and CDR2 SYDVKM. CDR3 residues: CASSPSRQGLRGAFF. CDR3 nucleotide sequence: TGTGCCAGCAGTCCATCGCGACAGGGCCTCAGGGGAGCTTTCTTT.

The genes are TRBV27 and TRBJ2-7; 7 nucleotides agree with TRBD2. CDR1 and CDR2 from the germline V gene are MNHEY and SMNVEV (reference sequence). V trimming: 2 bases; J trimming: 1 base; junction bases outside the gene matches: 8. CDR3 size: 16 residues. CDR3 in amino acids: CASSLKGGGVSYEQYF. The CDR3 DNA sequence: TGTGCCAGCAGTTTAAAGGGTGGGGGGGTTTCCTACGAGCAGTACTTC.

This clone showed up just a few times. This rearrangement joins TRBV27 to TRBJ1-5; D gene unclear. The V end was cut by 4 bases, the J end by 7 bases, with 14 bases between. The CDR3 runs to 14 residues. Per germline, CDR1 MNHEY and CDR2 SMNVEV (reference sequence). The CDR3 coding sequence is TGTGCCAGCAGTTCTCCGGCAGCCGGGCAGCCCCAGCATTTT. This gives the protein CASSSPAAGQPQHF.

Many counts were recorded for this clone. V gene TRBV29-1 combines with J gene TRBJ1-1, with D possibly matching TRBD1 (6 bases). V was shortened by 1 base and J by 5 bases, with 11 bases between the two germline ends. Germline V lookup: CDR1 SQVTM, CDR2 ANQGSEA. The CDR3 has 13 residues. The DNA of the CDR3 is TGCAGCGTTGAAGGGACAGCATTGACTGAAGCTTTCTTT. This encodes CSVEGTALTEAFF.

This clone came up a few times. The CDR3 nucleotides are TGTGCCAGCTCACCACCCGGACGGGAACTGAGGAATGAGCAGTTCTTC. Translated: CASSPPGRELRNEQFF. V and J are TRBV18 and TRBJ2-1; D is possibly TRBD2 (5 bases). V lost 0 bases to trimming and J lost 7 bases, with 16 bases between them. Germline lookup yields CDR1 KGHSH and CDR2 LQKENI. This CDR3 comprises 16 residues.

The chain carries TRBV5-1 and TRBJ2-7; D possibly corresponds to TRBD1 (6 bases). V shed 0 bases and J shed 0 bases, with 10 bases lying between them. Germline V gene data show CDR1 as SGHRS and CDR2 as YFSETQ. The CDR3 runs 15 residues. The CDR3 sequence: CASSLAPDSSYEQYF. Written as DNA, the CDR3 is TGCGCCAGCAGCTTGGCCCCGGACAGCTCCTACGAGCAGTACTTC.

The rearrangement uses TRBV6-4 and TRBJ2-7, with 10 bases fitting TRBD2. Germline V CDR1 and CDR2: MRHNA, SNTAGT. Germline trimming cut 4 bases from V and 5 bases from J; bases unmatched to any gene: 5. The CDR3 length is 14 residues. CDR3 loop: CASSALAGDHEQYF. The CDR3, as DNA: TGTGCCAGCAGTGCCCTAGCGGGAGATCACGAGCAGTACTTC.

This rearrangement joins TRBV6-5 to TRBJ2-7; 9 bases agree with TRBD2. Germline CDR1 is MNHEY and CDR2 is SVGAGI. V was pared by 5 bases and J by 6 bases, with 5 bases of the junction left unmatched. The CDR3 is made up of 13 amino acids. CDR3 bases: TGTGCCAGCAGTGCCCCGACTAGCGGCGAGCAGTACTTC. This codes for CASSAPTSGEQYF.

This clone came up a few times. The genes are TRBV29-1 and TRBJ1-1, with 7 bases fitting TRBD1. V lost 0 bases, J lost 5 bases, and 3 bases stayed unmatched. The CDR3 length is 13 residues. The germline V gene encodes CDR1 SQVTM and CDR2 ANQGSEA. The DNA of the CDR3 is TGCAGCGTTGAAGAGGTACAGGGGACTGAAGCTTTCTTT. Translating it yields CSVEEVQGTEAFF.

J is TRBJ2-2 and V is TRBV19; D is uncertain. CDR1 is LNHDA, CDR2 SQIVND, per germline (reference sequence). V was cut by 6 bases and J by 0 bases, with 8 bases left in between. The CDR3 extends over 14 amino acids. CDR3 DNA sequence: TGTGCCAGTAGGAACACAGCGAACACCGGGGAGCTGTTTTTT. It yields the protein CASRNTANTGELFF.

Ten or more counts support this clone. The chain recombines TRBV28 with TRBJ2-1, with 13 bases matching TRBD2. V dropped 8 bases and J dropped 9; count of bases not matched to a gene: 4. Germline values: CDR1 MDHEN, CDR2 SYDVKM. The CDR3 has 13 amino acids. DNA of the CDR3: TGTGCCAGCCGGACTAGCGGGAGTTCTGAGCAGTTCTTC. Translated, it gives CASRTSGSSEQFF.

This chain connects TRBV5-6 to TRBJ2-6, with unresolved D. Trimming shortened V by 8 bases and J by 3 bases, and 6 bases separated the two germline ends. The CDR3 runs to 12 residues. Germline-derived CDR1 and CDR2 are SGHDT and YYEEEE. The CDR3 sequence: CASNFGANVLTF. CDR3 DNA: TGTGCCAGTAACTTTGGGGCCAACGTCCTGACTTTC.

This clone has more than one count but fewer than ten. J is TRBJ2-5 and V is TRBV10-3; tentatively, D is TRBD1 (7 bases). The germline V gene encodes CDR1 ENHRY and CDR2 SYGVKD. Deletions cut 3 bases from V and 5 bases from J, with 13 bases between. CDR3 length: 14 amino acids. CDR3 nucleotides: TGTGCCATCAGTGACCCAGGGGGGAGGGAGACCCAGTACTTC. Its protein is CAISDPGGRETQYF.

The chain links TRBV19 to TRBJ2-4, with D possibly TRBD2 on 5 matching bases. Trimming pared 3 bases from V and 9 bases from J, leaving 18 bases between. The CDR3 is made up of 15 amino acids. Germline V lookup: CDR1 LNHDA, CDR2 SQIVND (reference sequence). The chain's CDR3 is CASSMKSAGRGIQYF. CDR3 in DNA: TGTGCCAGTAGTATGAAGTCTGCCGGTCGGGGCATTCAGTACTTC.

This sequence joins TRBV25-1 and TRBJ1-2, with D perhaps TRBD1 (5 bases). V lost 3 bases and J 1 base, leaving 9 bases between the germline ends. Germline-derived CDR1 and CDR2 are MGHDK and SYGVNS. The CDR3 totals 14 residues. CDR3 sequence reads: CASSDGGYNYGYTF. The CDR3 region has the DNA TGTGCCAGCAGTGATGGGGGGTATAACTATGGCTACACCTTC.

This clone was seen more than once but under ten times. This chain uses TRBV4-1 with TRBJ1-5, with D possibly being TRBD1 (5 bases). The length of the CDR3 is 17 residues. The germline V gene has CDR1 MGHRA and CDR2 YSYEKL. Trimming left V 0 bases short and J 1 base short, with 13 bases between. Written as DNA, the CDR3 is TGCGCCAGCAGCCAAGATGGCCAGGGCCGAAGCAATCAGCCCCAGCATTTT. This codes for CASSQDGQGRSNQPQHF.

The J gene is TRBJ2-4, the V gene TRBV9; the match to TRBD2 covers 10 bases. With V trimmed by 3 bases and J by 9 bases, 6 bases remained unmatched. The CDR3 runs to 14 residues. From germline, CDR1 is SGDLS and CDR2 YYNGEE. The CDR3 DNA follows: TGTGCCAGCAGCGGAGGACTAGCGGAGAGCATTCAGTACTTC. This encodes CASSGGLAESIQYF.

This clone was recorded a few times. The chain carries TRBV7-2 and TRBJ2-7, with TRBD2 matching 16 bases. The trim removed 4 bases at V and 7 bases at J, leaving 10 bases unmatched. Germline V CDR1 and CDR2: SGHTA, FQGNSA. The length of the CDR3 is 17 residues. The DNA for the CDR3 is TGTGCCAGCAGCTCCCTCCCGGGACTAGCGGGAGGGCAAGAGCAGTACTTC. Amino acid sequence: CASSSLPGLAGGQEQYF. The full variable domain, rest sourced from reference TRBV7-2 and TRBJ2-7, is GAGVSQSPSNKVTEKGKDVELRCDPISGHTALYWYRQSLGQGLEFLIYFQGNSAPDKSGLPSDRFSAERTGGSVSTLTIQRTQQEDSAVYLCASSSLPGLAGGQEQYFGPGTRLTVT.

This clone has just a few counts. This sequence joins TRBV7-3 and TRBJ2-1, with 11 bases aligning to TRBD2. In germline, CDR1 is SGHTA, CDR2 FQGTGA. CDR3 size: 15 residues. V gave up 4 bases and J gave up 5 bases; unmatched junction bases: 4. The CDR3 DNA sequence: TGTGCCAGCAGCTCGCCGACTAGCGGGAACAATGAGCAGTTCTTC. Protein: CASSSPTSGNNEQFF.

This clone showed up just a few times. The chain uses TRBV6-1 and TRBJ2-1, with TRBD2 identical over 9 bases. Germline lookup yields CDR1 MNHNS and CDR2 SASEGT. With 5 bases clipped from V and 8 bases from J, the junction kept 7 bases outside the gene matches. There are 14 residues in the CDR3. The CDR3 nucleotides read TGTGCCAGCAGTTATCTCGGCGGGAGGGATGAGCAGTTCTTC. Translating it yields CASSYLGGRDEQFF.

V and J are TRBV28 and TRBJ2-1; no definite D call. The CDR3 length is 12 residues. Germline CDR1 and CDR2: MDHEN and SYDVKM. Deletions cut 10 bases from V and 6 bases from J, with 13 bases between. The CDR3 DNA follows: TGTGCCACAAGACTGACGATCAATGAGCAGTTCTTC. Encoded protein: CATRLTINEQFF.

This clone is judged medium-sized. The CDR3 nucleotides are TGTGCCACCAGCTTATCAGTGAACACTGAAGCTTTCTTT. This codes for CATSLSVNTEAFF. J is TRBJ1-1 and V is TRBV15; D is uncertain. Trimming removed 5 bases from V and 0 bases from J, with 7 bases in between. This CDR3 is built from 13 residues. Germline V lookup: CDR1 LNHNV, CDR2 YYDKDF (reference sequence).